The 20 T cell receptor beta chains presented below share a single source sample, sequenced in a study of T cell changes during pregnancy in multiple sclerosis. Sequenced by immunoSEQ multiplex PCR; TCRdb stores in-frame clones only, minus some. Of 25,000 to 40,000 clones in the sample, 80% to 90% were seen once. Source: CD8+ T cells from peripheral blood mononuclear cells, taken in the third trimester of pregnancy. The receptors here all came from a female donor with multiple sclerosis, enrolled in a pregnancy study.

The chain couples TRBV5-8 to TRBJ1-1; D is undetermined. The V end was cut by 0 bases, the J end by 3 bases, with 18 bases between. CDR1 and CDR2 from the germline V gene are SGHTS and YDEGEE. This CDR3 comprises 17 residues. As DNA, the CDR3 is TGTGCCAGCAGCTTGGACCGGGAACATTATAGGGACACTGAAGCTTTCTTT. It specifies CASSLDREHYRDTEAFF.

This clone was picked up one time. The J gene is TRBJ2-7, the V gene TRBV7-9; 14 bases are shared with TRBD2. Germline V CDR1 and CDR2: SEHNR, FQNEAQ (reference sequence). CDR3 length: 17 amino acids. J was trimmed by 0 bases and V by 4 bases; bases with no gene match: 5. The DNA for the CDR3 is TGTGCCAGCAGCTCCCCGGGGACTAGCGGGAGCTCCTACGAGCAGTACTTC. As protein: CASSSPGTSGSSYEQYF. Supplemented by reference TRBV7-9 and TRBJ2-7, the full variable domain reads DTGVSQNPRHKITKRGQNVTFRCDPISEHNRLYWYRQTLGQGPEFLTYFQNEAQLEKSRLLSDRFSAERPKGSFSTLEIQRTEQGDSAMYLCASSSPGTSGSSYEQYFGPGTRLTVT.

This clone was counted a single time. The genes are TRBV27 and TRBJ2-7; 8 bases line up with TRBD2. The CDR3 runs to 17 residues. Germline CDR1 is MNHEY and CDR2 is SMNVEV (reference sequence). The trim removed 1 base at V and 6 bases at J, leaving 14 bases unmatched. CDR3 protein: CASSLWAPSSGSGEQYF. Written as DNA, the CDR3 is TGTGCCAGCAGTTTATGGGCCCCGTCCAGCGGGAGCGGCGAGCAGTACTTC.

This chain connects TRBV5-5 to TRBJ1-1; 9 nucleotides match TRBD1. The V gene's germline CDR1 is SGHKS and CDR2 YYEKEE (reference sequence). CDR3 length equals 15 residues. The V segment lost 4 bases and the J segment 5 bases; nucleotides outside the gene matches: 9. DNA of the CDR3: TGTGCCAGCAGCACCCAACAGGGGGCGCGAACTGAAGCTTTCTTT. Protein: CASSTQQGARTEAFF.

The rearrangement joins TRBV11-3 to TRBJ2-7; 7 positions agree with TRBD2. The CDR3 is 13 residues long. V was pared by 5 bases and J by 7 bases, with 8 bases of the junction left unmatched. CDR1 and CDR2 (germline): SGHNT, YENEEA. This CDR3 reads CASSLGLGGEQYF. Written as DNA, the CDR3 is TGTGCCAGCAGCCTAGGACTAGGTGGAGAGCAGTACTTC.

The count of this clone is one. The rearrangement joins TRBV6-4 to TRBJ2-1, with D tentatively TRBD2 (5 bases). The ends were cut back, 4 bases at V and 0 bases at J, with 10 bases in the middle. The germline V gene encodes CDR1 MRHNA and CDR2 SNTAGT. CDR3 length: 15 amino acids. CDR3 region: CASSGQSGSYNEQFF. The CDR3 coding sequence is TGTGCCAGCAGTGGGCAGAGCGGCTCCTACAATGAGCAGTTCTTC.

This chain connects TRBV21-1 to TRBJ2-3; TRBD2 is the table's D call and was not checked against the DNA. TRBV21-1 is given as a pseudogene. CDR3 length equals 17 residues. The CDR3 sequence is CASSKGSLAGRTDTQYF. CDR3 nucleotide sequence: TGTGCCAGCAGCAAAGGCTCGCTAGCGGGGAGGACAGATACGCAGTATTTT.

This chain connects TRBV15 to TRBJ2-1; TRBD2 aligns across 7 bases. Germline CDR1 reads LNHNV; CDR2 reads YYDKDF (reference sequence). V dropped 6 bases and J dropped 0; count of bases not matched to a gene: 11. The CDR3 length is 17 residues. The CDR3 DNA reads TGTGCCACCAGAAAGACAACCGGGACTAACTCCTACAATGAGCAGTTCTTC. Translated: CATRKTTGTNSYNEQFF.

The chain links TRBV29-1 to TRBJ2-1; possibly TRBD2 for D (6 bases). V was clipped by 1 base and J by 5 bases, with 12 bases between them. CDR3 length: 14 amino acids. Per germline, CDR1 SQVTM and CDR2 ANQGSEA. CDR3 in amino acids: CSVEGSGENNEQFF. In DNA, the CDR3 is TGCAGCGTTGAAGGTAGCGGAGAGAACAATGAGCAGTTCTTC.

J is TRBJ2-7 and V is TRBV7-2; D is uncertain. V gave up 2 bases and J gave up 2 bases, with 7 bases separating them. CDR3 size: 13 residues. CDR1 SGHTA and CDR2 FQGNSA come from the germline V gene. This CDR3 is CASSLTLAYEQYF. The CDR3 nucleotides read TGTGCCAGCAGCTTAACTCTAGCCTACGAGCAGTACTTC.

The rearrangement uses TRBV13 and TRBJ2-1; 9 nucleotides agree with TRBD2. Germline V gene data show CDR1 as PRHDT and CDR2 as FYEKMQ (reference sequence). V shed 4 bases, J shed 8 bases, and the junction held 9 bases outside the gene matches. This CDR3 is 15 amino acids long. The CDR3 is CASSSGTSLYDEQFF. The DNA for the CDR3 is TGTGCCAGCAGCTCCGGGACTAGCCTATACGATGAGCAGTTCTTC.

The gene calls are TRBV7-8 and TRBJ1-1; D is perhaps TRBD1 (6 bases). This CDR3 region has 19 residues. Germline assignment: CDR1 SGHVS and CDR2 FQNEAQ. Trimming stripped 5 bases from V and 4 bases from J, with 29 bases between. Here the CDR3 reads CASSAGPLRLQGSGTEAFF. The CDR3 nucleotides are TGTGCCAGCAGCGCTGGACCCCTCCGCCTACAGGGTTCGGGCACTGAAGCTTTCTTT.

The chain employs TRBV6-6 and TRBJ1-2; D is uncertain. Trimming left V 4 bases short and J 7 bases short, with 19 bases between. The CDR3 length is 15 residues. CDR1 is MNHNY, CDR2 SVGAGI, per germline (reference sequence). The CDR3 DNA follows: TGTGCCAGCAGTTCCTACCCCGAATTACTCGGTGGCTACACCTTC. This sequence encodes CASSSYPELLGGYTF.

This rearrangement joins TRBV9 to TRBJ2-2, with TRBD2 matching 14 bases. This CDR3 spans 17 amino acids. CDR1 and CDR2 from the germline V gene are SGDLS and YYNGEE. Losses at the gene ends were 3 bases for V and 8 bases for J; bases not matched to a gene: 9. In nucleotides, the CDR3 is TGTGCCAGCAGCGGTGAGACTAGCGGGGGGGTCGGTGGGGAGCTGTTTTTT. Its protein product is CASSGETSGGVGGELFF.

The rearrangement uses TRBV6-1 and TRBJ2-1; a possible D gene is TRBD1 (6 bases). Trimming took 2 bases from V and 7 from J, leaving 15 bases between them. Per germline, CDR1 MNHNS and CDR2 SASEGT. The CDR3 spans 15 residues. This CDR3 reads CASSERRTVVNEQFF. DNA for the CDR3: TGTGCCAGCAGTGAAAGGCGGACAGTAGTTAATGAGCAGTTCTTC.

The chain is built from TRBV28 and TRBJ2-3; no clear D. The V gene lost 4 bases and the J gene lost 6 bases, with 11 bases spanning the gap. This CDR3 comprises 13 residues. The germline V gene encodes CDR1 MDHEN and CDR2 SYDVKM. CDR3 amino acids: CASSSPPEDTQYF. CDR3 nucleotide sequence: TGTGCCAGCAGTTCCCCGCCGGAGGATACGCAGTATTTT.

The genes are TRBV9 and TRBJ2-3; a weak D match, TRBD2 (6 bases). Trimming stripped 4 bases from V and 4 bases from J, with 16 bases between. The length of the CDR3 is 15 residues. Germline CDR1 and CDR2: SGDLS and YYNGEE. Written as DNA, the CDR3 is TGTGCCAGCAGCCAAAGCCCCCGACTAGCAGATACGCAGTATTTT. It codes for CASSQSPRLADTQYF.

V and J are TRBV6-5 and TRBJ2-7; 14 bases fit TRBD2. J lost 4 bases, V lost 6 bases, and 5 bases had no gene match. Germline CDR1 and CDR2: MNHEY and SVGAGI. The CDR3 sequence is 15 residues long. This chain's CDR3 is CASSPGTSGSYEQYF. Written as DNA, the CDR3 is TGTGCCAGCAGCCCTGGGACTAGCGGGAGTTACGAGCAGTACTTC.

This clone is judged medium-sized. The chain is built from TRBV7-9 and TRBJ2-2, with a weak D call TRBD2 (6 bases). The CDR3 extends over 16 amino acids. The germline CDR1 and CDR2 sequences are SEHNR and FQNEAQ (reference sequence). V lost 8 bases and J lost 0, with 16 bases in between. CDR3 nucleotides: TGTGCCAGCGGAGGGTACGGTGAGGCGAACACCGGGGAGCTGTTTTTT. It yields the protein CASGGYGEANTGELFF.

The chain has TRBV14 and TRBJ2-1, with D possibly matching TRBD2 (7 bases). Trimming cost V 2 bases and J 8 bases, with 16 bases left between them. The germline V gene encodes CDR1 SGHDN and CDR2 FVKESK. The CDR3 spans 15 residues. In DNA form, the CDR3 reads TGTGCCAGCAGCCAACGTAAGGGGGGGGCCTATGAGCAGTTCTTC. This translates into CASSQRKGGAYEQFF.